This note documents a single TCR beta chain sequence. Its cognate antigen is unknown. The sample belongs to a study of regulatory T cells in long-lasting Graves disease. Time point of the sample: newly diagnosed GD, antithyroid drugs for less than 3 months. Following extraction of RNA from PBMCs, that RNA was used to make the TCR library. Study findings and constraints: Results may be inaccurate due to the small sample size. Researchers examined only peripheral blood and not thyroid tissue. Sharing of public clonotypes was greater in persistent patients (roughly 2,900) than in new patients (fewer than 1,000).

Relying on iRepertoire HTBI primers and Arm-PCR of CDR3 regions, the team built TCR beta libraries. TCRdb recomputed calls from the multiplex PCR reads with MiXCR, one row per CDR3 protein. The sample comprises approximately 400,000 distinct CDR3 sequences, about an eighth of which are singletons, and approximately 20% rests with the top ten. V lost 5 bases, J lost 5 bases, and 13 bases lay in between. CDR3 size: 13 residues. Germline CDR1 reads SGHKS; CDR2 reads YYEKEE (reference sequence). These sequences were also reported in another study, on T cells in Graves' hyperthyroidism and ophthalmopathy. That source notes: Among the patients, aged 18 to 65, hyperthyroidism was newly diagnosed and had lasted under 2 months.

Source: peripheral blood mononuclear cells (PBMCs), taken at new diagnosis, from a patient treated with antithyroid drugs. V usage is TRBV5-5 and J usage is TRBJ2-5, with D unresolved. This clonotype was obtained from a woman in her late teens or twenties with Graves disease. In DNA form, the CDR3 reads TGTGCCAGCAGGACCCCGCTCGGGGAGACCCAGTACTTC. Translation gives CASRTPLGETQYF. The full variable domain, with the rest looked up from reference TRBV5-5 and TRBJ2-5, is DAGVTQSPTHLIKTRGQQVTLRCSPISGHKSVSWYQQVLGQGPQFIFQYYEKEERGRGNFPDRFSARQFPNYSSELNVNALLLGDSALYLCASRTPLGETQYFGPGTRLLVL.